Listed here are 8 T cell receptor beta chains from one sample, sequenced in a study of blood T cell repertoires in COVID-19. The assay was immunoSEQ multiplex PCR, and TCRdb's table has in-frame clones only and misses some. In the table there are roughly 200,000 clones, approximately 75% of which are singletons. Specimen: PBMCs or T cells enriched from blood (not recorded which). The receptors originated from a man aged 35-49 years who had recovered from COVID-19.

The CDR3 sequence is CASSIWRQREQPQHF. DNA for the CDR3: TGTGCCAGTAGTATATGGCGGCAGCGGGAACAGCCCCAGCATTTT. The V gene is TRBV19, the J gene TRBJ1-5; D unclear. Trimming pared 2 bases from V and 7 bases from J, leaving 15 bases between. This CDR3 is 15 amino acids long. Germline assignment: CDR1 LNHDA and CDR2 SQIVND (reference sequence).

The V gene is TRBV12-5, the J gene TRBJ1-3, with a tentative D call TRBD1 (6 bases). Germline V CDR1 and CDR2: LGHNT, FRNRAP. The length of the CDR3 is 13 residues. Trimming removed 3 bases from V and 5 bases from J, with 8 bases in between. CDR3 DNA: TGTGCTAGTGGTTTAGGGGGTCGAAACACCATATATTTT. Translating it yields CASGLGGRNTIYF. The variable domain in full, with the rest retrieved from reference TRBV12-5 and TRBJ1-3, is DARVTQTPRHKVTEMGQEVTMRCQPILGHNTVFWYRQTMMQGLELLAYFRNRAPLDDSGMPKDRFSAEMPDATLATLKIQPSEPRDSAVYFCASGLGGRNTIYFGEGSWLTVV.

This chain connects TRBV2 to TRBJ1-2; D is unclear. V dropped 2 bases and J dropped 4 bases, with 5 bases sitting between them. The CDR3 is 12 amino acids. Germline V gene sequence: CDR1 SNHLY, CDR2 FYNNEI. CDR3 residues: CASSESIYGYTF. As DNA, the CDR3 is TGTGCCAGCAGTGAATCCATCTATGGCTACACCTTC.

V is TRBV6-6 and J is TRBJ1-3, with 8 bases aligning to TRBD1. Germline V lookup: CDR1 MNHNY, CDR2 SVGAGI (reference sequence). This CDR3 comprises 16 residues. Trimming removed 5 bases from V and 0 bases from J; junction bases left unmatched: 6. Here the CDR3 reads CASSPRDRLSGNTIYF. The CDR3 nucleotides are TGTGCCAGCAGTCCCAGGGACAGGCTCTCTGGAAACACCATATATTTT.

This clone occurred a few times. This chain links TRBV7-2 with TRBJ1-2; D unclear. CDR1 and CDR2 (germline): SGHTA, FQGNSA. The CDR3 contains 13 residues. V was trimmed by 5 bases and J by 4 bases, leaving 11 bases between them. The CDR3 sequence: CASSPQAAYGYTF. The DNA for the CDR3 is TGTGCCAGCAGCCCCCAGGCAGCCTATGGCTACACCTTC.

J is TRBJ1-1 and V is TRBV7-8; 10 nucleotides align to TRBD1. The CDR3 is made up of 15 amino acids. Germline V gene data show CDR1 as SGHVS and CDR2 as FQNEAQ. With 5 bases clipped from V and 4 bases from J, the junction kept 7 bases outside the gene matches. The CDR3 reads CASSVDRGLSTEAFF. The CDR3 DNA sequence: TGTGCCAGCAGCGTCGACAGGGGGCTCAGCACTGAAGCTTTCTTT.

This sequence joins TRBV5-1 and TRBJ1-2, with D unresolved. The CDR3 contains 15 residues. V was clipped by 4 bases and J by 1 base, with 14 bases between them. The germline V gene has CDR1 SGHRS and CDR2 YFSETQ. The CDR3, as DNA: TGCGCCAGCAGCCCTCCGGCAGGAATTAACTATGGCTACACCTTC. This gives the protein CASSPPAGINYGYTF.

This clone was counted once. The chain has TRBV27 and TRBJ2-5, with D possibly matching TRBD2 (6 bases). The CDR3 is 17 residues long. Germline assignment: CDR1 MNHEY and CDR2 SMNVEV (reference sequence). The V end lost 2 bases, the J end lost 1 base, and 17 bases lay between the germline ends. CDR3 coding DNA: TGTGCCAGCAGTTTAAAGGGACGGGGGTATCTCCAAGAGACCCAGTACTTC. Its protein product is CASSLKGRGYLQETQYF.